This TCR beta chain was retrieved from a study of T cell changes during pregnancy in multiple sclerosis. The length of the CDR3 is 15 residues. The J segment lost 6 bases and the V segment lost 7 bases, leaving 10 bases of the junction unmatched. Germline V gene data show CDR1 as ENHRY and CDR2 as SYGVKD. Some clones are missing from TCRdb's copy, which holds only in-frame ones; the method was immunoSEQ multiplex PCR. Among fewer than 65,000 clones listed, 90% to 95% were seen once. This specimen was peripheral blood, taken after pregnancy. This rearrangement joins TRBV10-3 to TRBJ2-1; TRBD2 matches at 9 bases. This clonotype originated in a female donor in good health, enrolled as a control in a pregnancy study. As DNA, the CDR3 is TGTGCCATCACTAACTCTAGCGGGGTCATCAATGAGCAGTTCTTC. Amino acid sequence: CAITNSSGVINEQFF.